Below are 16 T cell receptor beta chains sequenced from a single sample in a study of T cell repertoires in cytomegalovirus infection. TCRdb reanalysed the reads using MiXCR and keeps one entry per CDR3 protein. The sample contains 680,000 or so distinct CDR3 sequences, roughly 35% of which appear only once. The sequenced sample consisted of PBMCs. Every receptor here comes from a human donor in good health (CMV status not recorded). Some clones in this sample may be carry-over from other donors' samples.

The rearrangement joins TRBV19 to TRBJ2-1; 11 bases are a match to TRBD2. This CDR3 is built from 17 residues. Germline values: CDR1 LNHDA, CDR2 SQIVND (reference sequence). The trim removed 6 bases at V and 10 bases at J, leaving 17 bases unmatched. The CDR3 spells CASSEETGTSGTLEQFF. The CDR3, as DNA: TGTGCCAGTAGCGAAGAAACCGGGACTAGCGGAACTCTCGAGCAGTTCTTC.

The rearrangement uses TRBV7-8 and TRBJ2-5; 13 positions match TRBD2. The length of the CDR3 is 17 residues. Germline V lookup: CDR1 SGHVS, CDR2 FQNEAQ. Trimming at V came to 5 bases and at J to 5 bases, leaving 11 bases not matched to a gene. CDR3 coding DNA: TGTGCCAGCAGCCGAAGCTTACTAGCGGGAGGGCCTGAGACCCAGTACTTC. Translating it yields CASSRSLLAGGPETQYF.

V and J are TRBV7-2 and TRBJ1-2; D perhaps matches TRBD1 (6 bases). CDR1 SGHTA and CDR2 FQGNSA come from the germline V gene. V was trimmed by 5 bases and J by 6 bases, leaving 16 bases between them. This CDR3 is 14 amino acids long. This CDR3 reads CASSKQQGFDGYTF. The CDR3 coding sequence is TGTGCCAGCAGCAAACAACAGGGTTTTGATGGCTACACCTTC.

The chain joins TRBV28 to TRBJ1-2, with D possibly matching TRBD1 (5 bases). V was shortened by 4 bases and J by 6 bases, with 18 bases between the two germline ends. Per the germline V gene, CDR1 is MDHEN and CDR2 is SYDVKM. This CDR3 is built from 15 residues. The CDR3 spells CASSSDSVFLHGYTF. CDR3 nucleotides: TGTGCCAGCAGTTCCGACAGTGTCTTCCTTCATGGCTACACCTTC.

The chain links TRBV7-9 to TRBJ1-5; D is ambiguous. The CDR3 runs to 12 residues. CDR1 SEHNR and CDR2 FQNEAQ come from the germline V gene (reference sequence). V was cut by 9 bases and J by 6 bases, with 12 bases left in between. The CDR3 DNA reads as TGTGCCAGTCCGGGTCATAGTCAGCCCCAGCATTTT. Translation gives CASPGHSQPQHF.

Note on this clonotype: Likely a read error: the CDR3 ends without its conserved phenylalanine or tryptophan. The rearrangement joins TRBV7-2 to TRBJ2-3; perhaps TRBD2 as D (5 bases). V lost 4 bases, J lost 3 bases, and 14 bases lay in between. This CDR3 spans 15 amino acids. CDR1 SGHTA and CDR2 FQGNSA come from the germline V gene. DNA of the CDR3: TGTGCCAGCAGCTCTGGGATGAGAGGGACAGATACGCAGTATTTG. Translated, it gives CASSSGMRGTDTQYL.

This chain links TRBV5-1 with TRBJ2-3; TRBD2 aligns across 8 bases. This CDR3 has 17 amino acids. The V gene end was trimmed by 4 bases and the J gene end by 2 bases; junction bases not matched to a gene: 12. Germline V lookup: CDR1 SGHRS, CDR2 YFSETQ. This CDR3 reads CASSHGLSGALTDTQYF. In nucleotides, the CDR3 is TGCGCCAGCAGCCACGGACTTAGCGGGGCGCTCACAGATACGCAGTATTTT. Complete variable domain (other parts from reference TRBV5-1 and TRBJ2-3): KAGVTQTPRYLIKTRGQQVTLSCSPISGHRSVSWYQQTPGQGLQFLFEYFSETQRNKGNFPGRFSGRQFSNSRSEMNVSTLELGDSALYLCASSHGLSGALTDTQYFGPGTRLTVL.

This clonotype was counted between two and nine times. The chain links TRBV7-9 to TRBJ2-7; tentative D call: TRBD1 (5 bases). V gave up 1 base and J gave up 4 bases, with 11 bases separating them. Germline loops: CDR1 SEHNR, CDR2 FQNEAQ (reference sequence). CDR3 size: 14 residues. The CDR3 DNA follows: TGTGCCAGCAGCTTAGAGGCAGGGTGGTACGAGCAGTACTTC. This gives the protein CASSLEAGWYEQYF.

The rearrangement uses TRBV29-1 and TRBJ2-5, with D possibly called TRBD1 or TRBD2 (6 bases each). Per germline, CDR1 SQVTM and CDR2 ANQGSEA. This CDR3 contains 13 residues. Trimming took 2 bases from V and 7 from J, leaving 14 bases between them. The CDR3 DNA is TGCAGCGTTGAATCGGGAGAAGGGGGGACCCAGTACTTC. It is translated as CSVESGEGGTQYF.

The sample holds a few counts of this clonotype. The genes are TRBV20-1 and TRBJ2-1; 7 bases are a match to TRBD2. V lost 3 bases to trimming and J lost 13 bases; unmatched junction nucleotides: 12. Germline V gene sequence: CDR1 DFQATT, CDR2 SNEGSKA (reference sequence). This CDR3 is 13 amino acids long. As DNA, the CDR3 is TGCAGTGCTAGGAGGCCTAGCGGCCCTGACCAGTTCTTC. Translating gives CSARRPSGPDQFF.

The chain is built from TRBV6-6 and TRBJ2-2, with 8 bases aligning to TRBD2. J lost 6 bases, V lost 4 bases, and 4 bases had no gene match. The CDR3 length is 14 residues. Looked up from germline, CDR1 is MNHNY and CDR2 is SVGAGI (reference sequence). CDR3 loop: CASSSGGAAGELFF. CDR3 nucleotide sequence: TGTGCCAGCAGTTCCGGGGGGGCAGCCGGGGAGCTGTTTTTT.

This clonotype appeared a few times. This chain joins TRBV4-1 and TRBJ2-1; a weak D match, TRBD1 (6 bases). Germline CDR1 MGHRA, CDR2 YSYEKL. This CDR3 contains 13 residues. Trimming removed 6 bases from V and 5 bases from J, with 11 bases in between. Here the CDR3 DNA reads TGCGCCAGCAGGGGGGCGACACACAATGAGCAGTTCTTC. This sequence encodes CASRGATHNEQFF.

The chain carries TRBV7-6 and TRBJ2-2; D is undetermined. Germline V gene data show CDR1 as SGHVS and CDR2 as FNYEAQ. The CDR3 contains 14 residues. V dropped 1 base and J dropped 6 bases, with 9 bases sitting between them. CDR3 sequence reads: CASSLGVPPGELFF. The CDR3 DNA sequence: TGTGCCAGCAGCTTAGGGGTACCCCCCGGGGAGCTGTTTTTT.

This clonotype came up a few times. The chain has TRBV27 and TRBJ2-7, with TRBD2 as a possible D gene (6 bases). The CDR3 extends over 14 amino acids. Germline values: CDR1 MNHEY, CDR2 SMNVEV (reference sequence). V lost 10 bases and J 0 bases, leaving 16 bases between the germline ends. Here the CDR3 reads CATAGGRSSYEQYF. Written as DNA, the CDR3 is TGTGCCACCGCTGGGGGGAGAAGCTCCTACGAGCAGTACTTC.

This chain links TRBV6-1 with TRBJ1-5; D not certain. This CDR3 has 16 residues. Trimming cost V 5 bases and J 4 bases, with 18 bases left between them. Germline V lookup: CDR1 MNHNS, CDR2 SASEGT. The CDR3 DNA is TGTGCCAGCAGTTTGCGGGGTCAGCCGACAAATCAGCCCCAGCATTTT. Its protein is CASSLRGQPTNQPQHF.

This chain links TRBV18 with TRBJ2-7; 8 nucleotides match TRBD1. The CDR3 has 15 residues. Germline lookup yields CDR1 KGHSH and CDR2 LQKENI. V lost 2 bases to trimming and J lost 3 bases; unmatched junction nucleotides: 6. The CDR3 spells CASSPTGGTLYEQYF. The CDR3 nucleotides are TGTGCCAGCTCACCAACAGGGGGAACCCTCTACGAGCAGTACTTC. Based on the CDR3 plus reference TRBV18 and TRBJ2-7, the full variable domain is NAGVMQNPRHLVRRRGQEARLRCSPMKGHSHVYWYRQLPEEGLKFMVYLQKENIIDESGMPKERFSAEFPKEGPSILRIQQVVRGDSAAYFCASSPTGGTLYEQYFGPGTRLTVT.